This T cell receptor (beta chain) was observed in a study of cytotoxic CD8 clonotypes in ibrutinib-treated CLL. Study as a whole: Among responders, 24 were partial and 2 complete; after median approximately 68 months, around 15 stayed remitted and some 12 progressed.

A remark on this clone: Its target is not known.

The CDR3 has 16 residues. V was clipped by 3 bases and J by 4 bases, with 16 bases between them. The germline CDR1 and CDR2 sequences are SGDLS and YYNGEE. Produced via immunoSEQ multiplex PCR; TCRdb's table is partial and in-frame only. Counted here are around 330,000 clones, roughly 67% occurring once; the ten biggest clones make up roughly 6.7%. Findings and caveats of the study: Baseline-level clonality went beyond age-matched healthy donors and moved in step with circulating CD8+ T-cell counts.

This clonotype originated in a human donor with chronic lymphocytic leukemia. V usage is TRBV9 and J usage is TRBJ2-2, with D tentatively TRBD1 or TRBD2 (5 bases each). The specimen comprised PBMCs, sampled after 36 months of ibrutinib treatment. Here the CDR3 reads CASSDTGTAGTGELFF. The CDR3 coding sequence is TGTGCCAGCAGCGATACCGGGACCGCCGGCACCGGGGAGCTGTTTTTT.